This TCR beta chain comes out of a study of blood T cell repertoires in COVID-19. Study information: In each case, the material was cDNA or gDNA derived from T cells, B-cell-depleted T cells, or PBMCs.

Sequenced by immunoSEQ multiplex PCR; TCRdb stores in-frame clones only, minus some. The sample contains about 270,000 clones, roughly 86% of which appear only once. After removal of 4 bases from V and 5 bases from J, the junction contained 8 bases not matched to a gene. Looked up from germline, CDR1 is LGHDT and CDR2 is YNNKEL (reference sequence). The CDR3 covers 16 residues. Sample: peripheral blood. The TCR originated in a man aged 35-49 years with active or convalescent COVID-19. The chain recombines TRBV3-1 (or the pseudogene TRBV3-2) with TRBJ2-7, with TRBD2 identical over 13 bases. The CDR3 is CASSLGRTSGSHEQYF. The CDR3 DNA reads as TGTGCCAGCAGCCTCGGTAGGACTAGCGGGAGTCACGAGCAGTACTTC.